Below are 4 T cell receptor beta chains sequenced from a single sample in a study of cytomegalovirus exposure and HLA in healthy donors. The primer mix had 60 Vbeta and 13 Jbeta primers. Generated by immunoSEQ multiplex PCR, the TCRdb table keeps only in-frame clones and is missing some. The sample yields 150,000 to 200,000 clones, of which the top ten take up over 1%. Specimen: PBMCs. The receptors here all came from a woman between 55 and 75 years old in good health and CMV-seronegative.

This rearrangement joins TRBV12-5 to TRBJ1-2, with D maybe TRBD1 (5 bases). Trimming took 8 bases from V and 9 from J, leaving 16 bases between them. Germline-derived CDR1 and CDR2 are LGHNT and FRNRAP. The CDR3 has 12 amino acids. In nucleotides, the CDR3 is TGTGCTAGTAATACAGGTGCCCATCGCTACACCTTC. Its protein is CASNTGAHRYTF.

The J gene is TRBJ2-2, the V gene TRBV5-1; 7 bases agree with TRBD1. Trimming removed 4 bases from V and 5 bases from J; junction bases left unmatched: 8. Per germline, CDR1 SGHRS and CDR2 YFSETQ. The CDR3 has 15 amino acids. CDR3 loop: CASSARQGLTGELFF. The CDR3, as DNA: TGCGCCAGCAGCGCCCGACAGGGCTTGACCGGGGAGCTGTTTTTT.

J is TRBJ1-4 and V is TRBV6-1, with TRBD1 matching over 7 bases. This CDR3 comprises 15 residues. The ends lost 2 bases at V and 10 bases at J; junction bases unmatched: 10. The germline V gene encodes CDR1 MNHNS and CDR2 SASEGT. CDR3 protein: CASSESGRGAGKLFF. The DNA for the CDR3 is TGTGCCAGCAGTGAATCAGGCAGGGGGGCAGGAAAACTGTTTTTT.

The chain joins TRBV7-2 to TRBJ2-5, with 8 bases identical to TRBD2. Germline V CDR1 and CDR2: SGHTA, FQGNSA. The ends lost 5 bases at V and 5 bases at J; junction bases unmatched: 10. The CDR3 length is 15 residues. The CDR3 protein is CASSLPTSGVETQYF. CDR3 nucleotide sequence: TGTGCCAGCAGCCTACCCACTAGCGGAGTTGAGACCCAGTACTTC.